The 3 T cell receptor beta chains given below trace back to one sample, sequenced in a study of blood T cell repertoires in COVID-19. The method was immunoSEQ multiplex PCR; TCRdb's version includes in-frame clones alone and lacks a portion of them. Counted here are over 150,000 clones, 70% to 90% occurring once; the ten biggest clones make up 0.63%. The sequenced material came from peripheral blood. Receptors originate from a man in his sixties with COVID-19, enrolled during active disease.

The chain joins TRBV9 to TRBJ1-2; TRBD1 matches 7 bases. Germline V CDR1 and CDR2: SGDLS, YYNGEE. The CDR3 runs to 15 residues. V was clipped by 4 bases and J by 5 bases; unmatched bases: 11. Written as DNA, the CDR3 is TGTGCCAGCAGCCGGGACAGTCTAATCGGGTATGGCTACACCTTC. Amino acid sequence: CASSRDSLIGYGYTF.

The chain uses TRBV28 and TRBJ1-4, with D possibly TRBD1 on 5 matching bases. V shed 0 bases and J shed 2 bases, with 10 bases lying between them. Per germline, CDR1 MDHEN and CDR2 SYDVKM. The length of the CDR3 is 16 residues. The CDR3 DNA reads as TGTGCCAGCAGTTTATGGCAGGGAGGGACTAATGAAAAACTGTTTTTT. Amino acids: CASSLWQGGTNEKLFF.

This clone was found once. This chain uses TRBV19 with TRBJ2-3; no firm D call. The V gene's germline CDR1 is LNHDA and CDR2 SQIVND (reference sequence). CDR3 length: 14 amino acids. Trimming took 5 bases from V and 1 from J, leaving 10 bases between them. CDR3 DNA sequence: TGTGCCAGTAGTTCCCCGGCGGGCACAGATACGCAGTATTTT. Its protein product is CASSSPAGTDTQYF.